This entry lists 8 T cell receptor beta chains sequenced from one sample in a study of PD-1 blockade in mismatch repair-deficient tumors. Generated by immunoSEQ multiplex PCR, the TCRdb table keeps only in-frame clones and is missing some. The table records more than 15,000 clones, 80% to 85% of them present only once. Source: PBMCs, taken 4 weeks after starting pembrolizumab. All receptors derive from an adult with mismatch repair-deficient cancer.

The CDR3 nucleotides read TGTGCCAGCAGCCAAGTAACTCTGGCGGTGGGGGGGGATGGCTACACCTTC. As protein: CASSQVTLAVGGDGYTF. The chain has TRBV4-2 and TRBJ1-2; a possible D gene is TRBD1 (5 bases). Germline-derived CDR1 and CDR2 are LGHNA and YNFKEQ. CDR3 length equals 17 residues. Between the trimmed V and J ends, which lost 1 base and 6 bases, there was a span of 21 bases.

The V gene is TRBV28, the J gene TRBJ1-5; a possible D gene is TRBD1 (5 bases). The CDR3 contains 16 residues. The ends were cut back, 7 bases at V and 3 bases at J, with 19 bases in the middle. Germline CDR1 and CDR2: MDHEN and SYDVKM. The CDR3 spells CASTRQEGRHNQPQHF. Here the CDR3 DNA reads TGTGCCAGCACCCGACAAGAGGGGAGGCACAATCAGCCCCAGCATTTT.

The chain links TRBV2 to TRBJ2-5, with 12 bases that match TRBD1. Per germline, CDR1 SNHLY and CDR2 FYNNEI. The CDR3 is 15 residues long. V was clipped by 8 bases and J by 4 bases; unmatched bases: 8. The chain's CDR3 is CASFRDRGPTETQYF. The CDR3 nucleotides are TGTGCCAGCTTCCGGGACAGGGGGCCAACAGAGACCCAGTACTTC.

The rearrangement links TRBV12-2 to TRBJ1-1. TRBV12-2 counts as a pseudogene. This CDR3 comprises 17 residues. The CDR3 coding sequence is TGTGCAAGTCGCTTAGCCGGGAGGGGAAGCGAGAACACTGAAGCTTTCTTT. Protein: CASRLAGRGSENTEAFF.

The chain couples TRBV5-1 to TRBJ2-3, with D possibly TRBD2 on 5 matching bases. The CDR3 has 14 residues. Germline values: CDR1 SGHRS, CDR2 YFSETQ. Trimming left V 2 bases short and J 2 bases short, with 9 bases between. The CDR3 is CASSFSEYTDTQYF. CDR3 in DNA: TGCGCCAGCAGCTTTAGCGAATACACAGATACGCAGTATTTT.

The chain joins TRBV7-9 to TRBJ2-2, with 10 bases aligning to TRBD2. The germline gives CDR1 SEHNR, CDR2 FQNEAQ (reference sequence). With V trimmed by 6 bases and J by 3 bases, 10 bases remained unmatched. CDR3 length equals 17 residues. The CDR3 DNA is TGTGCCAGCAGTTCTCAAGCGGGAGGGCGGTACACCGGGGAGCTGTTTTTT. Translated, it gives CASSSQAGGRYTGELFF.

The chain links TRBV18 to TRBJ2-1, with 10 bases identical to TRBD1. V lost 6 bases, J lost 4 bases, and 6 bases stayed unmatched. The length of the CDR3 is 15 residues. The germline CDR1 and CDR2 sequences are KGHSH and LQKENI. The CDR3 DNA reads as TGTGCCAGCTCGCTGCCGGGACAGGGGTACAATGAGCAGTTCTTC. Translating it yields CASSLPGQGYNEQFF.

The rearrangement uses TRBV19 and TRBJ2-7, with 7 bases identical to TRBD2. CDR1 LNHDA and CDR2 SQIVND come from the germline V gene (reference sequence). The CDR3 consists of 14 residues. Trimming took 3 bases from V and 5 from J; bases not matched to a gene: 7. The CDR3 loop is CASSMAGAFNEQYF. The DNA of the CDR3 is TGTGCCAGTAGTATGGCGGGAGCATTTAACGAGCAGTACTTC.